This TCR beta chain was recovered during a study of molecular identifiers for immune sequencing clone quantification. Study-wide context: Replicates split RNA from around 18,000 or 91,000 naive CD8 cells five ways, and the researchers sequenced four portions.

TCRdb independently ran MiXCR on the PCR reads; one entry per CDR3 protein. The sample lists approximately 20,000 distinct CDR3 sequences, 20% to 25% occurring once. At least ten counts were recorded for this clonotype. Trimming took off 3 bases at V and 3 bases at J, with 9 bases between the two ends. CDR3 length equals 13 residues. CDR1 is SGHTA and CDR2 is FQGNSA in the germline V gene. This chain connects TRBV7-2 to TRBJ2-7, with D perhaps matching TRBD1 (6 bases). The TCR was taken from a human donor in good health. Some libraries in this study had Jurkat cell RNA spiked in. Sequencing was performed on naive CD8+ T cells from blood, with Jurkat cell RNA spiked in. As to subset: FACS-sorted CD8+CD4-CCR7+CD45RA+ naive T cells. Here the CDR3 DNA reads TGTGCCAGCAGCTTCGGGACAAACTACGAGCAGTACTTC. Its translation is CASSFGTNYEQYF. Together with reference TRBV7-2 and TRBJ2-7, the CDR3 gives the full variable domain: GAGVSQSPSNKVTEKGKDVELRCDPISGHTALYWYRQSLGQGLEFLIYFQGNSAPDKSGLPSDRFSAERTGGSVSTLTIQRTQQEDSAVYLCASSFGTNYEQYFGPGTRLTVT.